One and the same sample provided the 15 T cell receptor beta chains below, sequenced in a study of T-cell memory formation after mild COVID-19. TCRdb processed the 5' RACE reads anew with MiXCR; each CDR3 protein has one entry. The sample holds around 310,000 distinct CDR3 sequences, about 15% seen once. Sequencing was performed on PBMCs or a T cell subset sorted from them (not recorded which). The receptors come from a man aged 18 to 35 who had mild COVID-19 (a few samples of this study predate the infection). Cell type and time point are not known.

The genes are TRBV11-2 and TRBJ1-1; D possibly corresponds to TRBD1 (6 bases). With 5 bases removed from V and 1 base from J, the gap between germline ends came to 11 bases. The CDR3 extends over 14 amino acids. The germline CDR1 and CDR2 sequences are SGHAT and FQNNGV. The CDR3 spells CASSRRGPNTEAFF. CDR3 in DNA: TGTGCCAGCAGCCGCAGGGGACCGAACACTGAAGCTTTCTTT.

This clonotype was counted a few times. The chain recombines TRBV6-5 with TRBJ1-1; D perhaps matches TRBD1 (5 bases). Germline V CDR1 and CDR2: MNHEY, SVGAGI. The CDR3 spans 11 residues. V lost 11 bases to trimming and J lost 8 bases, with 15 bases between them. Here the CDR3 DNA reads TGTGCCGCTGGCGGGGCCAGAGAAGCTTTCTTT. Translation gives CAAGGAREAFF.

The rearrangement uses TRBV5-1 and TRBJ1-2, with a weak D call TRBD1 (6 bases). The ends were cut back, 0 bases at V and 4 bases at J, with 10 bases in the middle. The CDR3 consists of 14 residues. Per germline, CDR1 SGHRS and CDR2 YFSETQ. This CDR3 is CASSLGTDLYGYTF. In DNA form, the CDR3 reads TGCGCCAGCAGCTTGGGGACAGACCTCTATGGCTACACCTTC.

This clonotype was seen a few times. The V call is TRBV5-1, the J call TRBJ2-7; 12 nucleotides line up with TRBD1. Germline CDR1 and CDR2: SGHRS and YFSETQ. The V gene end was trimmed by 0 bases and the J gene end by 6 bases; junction bases not matched to a gene: 7. This CDR3 has 16 residues. CDR3 residues: CASSLGRDRGRSEQYF. In DNA form, the CDR3 reads TGCGCCAGCAGCTTGGGCCGGGACAGGGGGCGAAGCGAGCAGTACTTC.

In this sample, this clonotype turned up a few times. J is TRBJ1-1 and V is TRBV5-1; D unclear. This CDR3 region has 14 residues. The germline CDR1 and CDR2 sequences are SGHRS and YFSETQ. V gave up 4 bases and J gave up 2 bases, with 12 bases separating them. CDR3 DNA sequence: TGCGCCAGCAGCGAGACCCCAGGTAACACTGAAGCTTTCTTT. Protein sequence: CASSETPGNTEAFF. Variable domain in full (rest from reference TRBV5-1 and TRBJ1-1): KAGVTQTPRYLIKTRGQQVTLSCSPISGHRSVSWYQQTPGQGLQFLFEYFSETQRNKGNFPGRFSGRQFSNSRSEMNVSTLELGDSALYLCASSETPGNTEAFFGQGTRLTVV.

The chain combines TRBV15 with TRBJ2-5; D remains ambiguous. The germline V gene has CDR1 LNHNV and CDR2 YYDKDF (reference sequence). The CDR3 spans 12 residues. The DNA for the CDR3 is TGTCTTCCCTGGGAATTTCAAGAGACCCAGTACTTC. This translates into CLPWEFQETQYF.

The chain couples TRBV15 to TRBJ2-1; D unclear. The V gene lost 0 bases and the J gene lost 4 bases, with 4 bases spanning the gap. This CDR3 contains 13 residues. Germline V gives CDR1 LNHNV, CDR2 YYDKDF (reference sequence). Written as DNA, the CDR3 is TGTGCCACCAGCAGAGACAGTTACAATGAGCAGTTCTTC. Translated, it gives CATSRDSYNEQFF.

The V gene is TRBV2, the J gene TRBJ2-7; D may be TRBD1 or TRBD2 (5 bases each). Trimming removed 8 bases from V and 1 base from J, with 15 bases in between. In germline, CDR1 is SNHLY, CDR2 FYNNEI. The CDR3 contains 14 residues. The CDR3 loop reads CASRAGTSSYEQYF. As DNA, the CDR3 is TGTGCCAGCCGCGCCGGGACCTCGTCCTACGAGCAGTACTTC. Full variable domain (remainder filled in from reference TRBV2 and TRBJ2-7): EPEVTQTPSHQVTQMGQEVILRCVPISNHLYFYWYRQILGQKVEFLVSFYNNEISEKSEIFDDQFSVERPDGSNFTLKIRSTKLEDSAMYFCASRAGTSSYEQYFGPGTRLTVT.

This clonotype has a handful of counts. J is TRBJ2-3 and V is TRBV23-1; a weak D match, TRBD1 (5 bases). TRBV23-1 is an ORF; its function is uncertain. The CDR3 is 16 residues long. With 4 bases removed from V and 3 bases from J, the gap between germline ends came to 17 bases. The CDR3 DNA reads as TGCGCCAGCAGTCCTAATACCGGCAGGGCGACAGATACGCAGTATTTT. Protein sequence: CASSPNTGRATDTQYF.

Ten or more counts support this clonotype. The chain uses TRBV7-3 and TRBJ2-5; D might be TRBD1 (6 bases). The CDR3 totals 13 residues. Looked up from germline, CDR1 is SGHTA and CDR2 is FQGTGA. V was cut by 5 bases and J by 5 bases, with 12 bases left in between. CDR3 bases: TGTGCCAGCAGCACACAGGGCTGGGAGACCCAGTACTTC. It yields the protein CASSTQGWETQYF.

This clonotype was counted between two and nine times. The V gene is TRBV6-5, the J gene TRBJ1-5; D possibly corresponds to TRBD1 (6 bases). This CDR3 is built from 14 residues. Trimming cost V 9 bases and J 0 bases, with 12 bases left between them. Germline V gene sequence: CDR1 MNHEY, CDR2 SVGAGI. The CDR3 region is CASGTGSSNQPQHF. CDR3 bases: TGTGCCAGTGGAACAGGGAGTAGCAATCAGCCCCAGCATTTT.

This clonotype was seen more than once but under ten times. CDR3 sequence: CASMGINYGYTF. CDR3 coding DNA: TGTGCCAGTATGGGGATTAACTATGGCTACACCTTC. The chain uses TRBV19 and TRBJ1-2; D ambiguous. Between the trimmed V and J ends, which lost 7 bases and 1 base, there was a span of 7 bases. Germline CDR1 reads LNHDA; CDR2 reads SQIVND (reference sequence). The CDR3 consists of 12 residues. The full variable domain, rest sourced from reference TRBV19 and TRBJ1-2, is DGGITQSPKYLFRKEGQNVTLSCEQNLNHDAMYWYRQDPGQGLRLIYYSQIVNDFQKGDIAEGYSVSREKKESFPLTVTSAQKNPTAFYLCASMGINYGYTFGSGTRLTVV.

The chain has TRBV4-3 and TRBJ2-5, with a tentative D call TRBD2 (6 bases). This CDR3 is 14 amino acids long. The germline V gene encodes CDR1 LGHNA and CDR2 YSLEER. Trimming cost V 3 bases and J 7 bases, with 15 bases left between them. CDR3 nucleotides: TGCGCCAGCAGCCAGGAGGCCCCCGGGGGGACCCAGTACTTC. Translated, it gives CASSQEAPGGTQYF.

The table lists this clonotype with a few counts. The chain carries TRBV5-8 and TRBJ1-2; D call uncertain. Germline V CDR1 and CDR2: SGHTS, YDEGEE. CDR3 length equals 13 residues. The V end lost 1 base, the J end lost 0 bases, and 4 bases lay between the germline ends. The CDR3: CASSLFTNYGYTF. In DNA, the CDR3 is TGTGCCAGCAGCTTGTTTACTAACTATGGCTACACCTTC.

This clonotype was seen a handful of times. This chain links TRBV20-1 with TRBJ2-3; possibly TRBD2 for D (6 bases). The CDR3 is made up of 15 amino acids. The germline gives CDR1 DFQATT, CDR2 SNEGSKA (reference sequence). With 6 bases removed from V and 1 base from J, the gap between germline ends came to 17 bases. The CDR3 nucleotides are TGCAGTGCCCAGGTCGGGGGTCTCGGCACAGATACGCAGTATTTT. This translates into CSAQVGGLGTDTQYF.